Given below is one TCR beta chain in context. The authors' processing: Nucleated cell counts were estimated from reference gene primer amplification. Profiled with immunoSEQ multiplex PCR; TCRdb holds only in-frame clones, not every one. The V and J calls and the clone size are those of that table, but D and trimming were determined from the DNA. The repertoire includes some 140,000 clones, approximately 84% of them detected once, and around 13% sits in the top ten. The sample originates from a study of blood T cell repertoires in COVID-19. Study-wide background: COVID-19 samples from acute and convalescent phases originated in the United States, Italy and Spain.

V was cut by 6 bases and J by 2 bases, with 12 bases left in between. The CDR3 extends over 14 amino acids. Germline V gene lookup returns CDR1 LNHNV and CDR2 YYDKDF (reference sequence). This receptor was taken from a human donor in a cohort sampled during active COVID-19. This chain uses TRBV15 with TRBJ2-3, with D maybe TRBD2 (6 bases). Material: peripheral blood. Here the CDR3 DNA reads TGTGCCACCAGGGAAGCGGGCCCCACAGATACGCAGTATTTT. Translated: CATREAGPTDTQYF. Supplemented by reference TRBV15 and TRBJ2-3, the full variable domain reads DAMVIQNPRYQVTQFGKPVTLSCSQTLNHNVMYWYQQKSSQAPKLLFHYYDKDFNNEADTPDNFQSRRPNTSFCFLDIRSPGLGDTAMYLCATREAGPTDTQYFGPGTRLTVL.